Below, 31 T cell receptor beta chains from the same sample are listed, as sequenced in a study of blood T cell repertoires in COVID-19. Produced via immunoSEQ multiplex PCR; TCRdb's table is partial and in-frame only. This repertoire shows about 120,000 clones, about four fifths found once; its top ten account for over 2%. The source material was peripheral blood. The receptors were sampled from a man in his 70s with acute or convalescent COVID-19.

This chain links TRBV7-9 with TRBJ2-3; possible D gene TRBD1, 6 bases. CDR3 length: 13 residues. Trimming shortened V by 1 base and J by 6 bases, and 8 bases separated the two germline ends. Germline V gene sequence: CDR1 SEHNR, CDR2 FQNEAQ (reference sequence). The CDR3: CASSLVGADTQYF. CDR3 coding DNA: TGTGCCAGCAGCTTAGTGGGGGCGGATACGCAGTATTTT.

The rearrangement links TRBV5-4 to TRBJ1-1; no definite D call. The V end lost 0 bases, the J end lost 5 bases, and 8 bases lay between the germline ends. The germline V gene encodes CDR1 SGHNT and CDR2 YYREEE (reference sequence). The CDR3 spans 13 residues. The CDR3 sequence is CASSLDTGTEAFF. The CDR3 DNA reads as TGTGCCAGCAGCTTGGATACGGGGACTGAAGCTTTCTTT.

The chain employs TRBV23-1 and TRBJ1-1; D not certain. TRBV23-1 is flagged as an ORF with uncertain function. Trimming took 5 bases from V and 4 from J, leaving 14 bases between them. The CDR3 consists of 14 residues. CDR3 in DNA: TGCGCCAGCAGTATTGGTTCAACGGGCACTGAAGCTTTCTTT. Translation: CASSIGSTGTEAFF.

This chain connects TRBV6-5 to TRBJ2-7; TRBD1 aligns across 10 bases. This CDR3 has 13 residues. Germline V gene data show CDR1 as MNHEY and CDR2 as SVGAGI. The V segment lost 6 bases and the J segment 5 bases; nucleotides outside the gene matches: 4. The CDR3 here is CASSGQGGNEQYF. The CDR3, as DNA: TGTGCCAGCAGCGGACAGGGGGGCAACGAGCAGTACTTC.

The chain couples TRBV20-1 to TRBJ2-6; maybe TRBD1 (6 bases). Germline assignment: CDR1 DFQATT and CDR2 SNEGSKA (reference sequence). The CDR3 runs to 18 residues. The V gene lost 3 bases and the J gene lost 2 bases, with 20 bases spanning the gap. The CDR3 DNA is TGCAGTGCTAGTAGTCTAACAGGGATGGGAACTGGGGCCAACGTCCTGACTTTC. This encodes CSASSLTGMGTGANVLTF.

This chain joins TRBV5-1 and TRBJ2-7; 7 nucleotides agree with TRBD1. The CDR3 has 15 amino acids. V was clipped by 4 bases and J by 1 base; unmatched bases: 8. The germline CDR1 and CDR2 sequences are SGHRS and YFSETQ. The DNA of the CDR3 is TGCGCCAGCAGCCCTGACCTCAGGGGGTCCTACGAGCAGTACTTC. It is translated as CASSPDLRGSYEQYF.

This clone was counted only a few times. This chain uses TRBV20-1 with TRBJ1-2; D is undetermined. This CDR3 is built from 12 residues. CDR1 DFQATT and CDR2 SNEGSKA come from the germline V gene (reference sequence). V lost 3 bases to trimming and J lost 5 bases, with 10 bases between them. In DNA, the CDR3 is TGCAGTGCTAGTCGGTTTCGGTATGGCTACACCTTC. This encodes CSASRFRYGYTF.

V usage is TRBV15 and J usage is TRBJ1-5; 7 bases fit TRBD1. Germline lookup yields CDR1 LNHNV and CDR2 YYDKDF (reference sequence). V trimming: 3 bases; J trimming: 0 bases; junction bases outside the gene matches: 8. This CDR3 comprises 17 residues. CDR3 loop: CATSSDMGQFSNQPQHF. CDR3 DNA: TGTGCCACCAGCAGTGACATGGGACAGTTTAGCAATCAGCCCCAGCATTTT.

This chain connects TRBV7-3 to TRBJ2-1, with 9 bases that match TRBD1. Germline CDR1 is SGHTA and CDR2 is FQGTGA. This CDR3 spans 19 amino acids. The junction had 18 bases not matched to a gene; V was cut back by 5 bases and J by 4 bases. CDR3 coding DNA: TGTGCCAGCAGCCAGCCCGAGGGACCGGGACAGGGAGTTTACAATGAGCAGTTCTTC. This gives the protein CASSQPEGPGQGVYNEQFF.

This clone was seen a single time. The chain is built from TRBV6-4 and TRBJ2-3; D may be TRBD1 (6 bases). The CDR3 spans 16 residues. V shed 0 bases and J shed 5 bases, with 15 bases lying between them. Germline CDR1 is MRHNA and CDR2 is SNTAGT. The CDR3 sequence is CASSDSGAAGGDTQYF. CDR3 nucleotide sequence: TGTGCCAGCAGTGACTCGGGGGCCGCTGGGGGAGATACGCAGTATTTT.

This clone came up a few times. The rearrangement uses TRBV5-4 and TRBJ1-6; maybe TRBD1 (5 bases). CDR3 length equals 13 residues. Trimming stripped 4 bases from V and 9 bases from J, with 11 bases between. Germline CDR1 SGHNT, CDR2 YYREEE (reference sequence). CDR3 bases: TGTGCCAGCAGCGGAGACAGAGGTTCACCCCTCCACTTT. Encoded protein: CASSGDRGSPLHF.

The genes are TRBV6-6 and TRBJ1-1; tentative D call: TRBD1 (5 bases). CDR1 is MNHNY and CDR2 is SVGAGI in the germline V gene (reference sequence). The CDR3 length is 12 residues. The V gene lost 6 bases and the J gene lost 7 bases, with 12 bases spanning the gap. The CDR3 sequence: CASRPQGFEAFF. CDR3 DNA sequence: TGTGCCAGCAGACCCCAGGGCTTTGAAGCTTTCTTT.

The chain combines TRBV5-4 with TRBJ2-3; tentative D call: TRBD2 (6 bases). Between the trimmed V and J ends, which lost 4 bases and 0 bases, there was a span of 12 bases. There are 15 residues in the CDR3. Germline loops: CDR1 SGHNT, CDR2 YYREEE (reference sequence). CDR3 bases: TGTGCCAGCAGCGCATCGCGGGGAAGCACAGATACGCAGTATTTT. This encodes CASSASRGSTDTQYF. The full variable domain, its missing parts supplied by reference TRBV5-4 and TRBJ2-3, is ETGVTQSPTHLIKTRGQQVTLRCSSQSGHNTVSWYQQALGQGPQFIFQYYREEENGRGNFPPRFSGLQFPNYSSELNVNALELDDSALYLCASSASRGSTDTQYFGPGTRLTVL.

V and J are TRBV7-3 and TRBJ2-3; 8 bases agree with TRBD2. With 5 bases clipped from V and 4 bases from J, the junction kept 14 bases outside the gene matches. CDR1 is SGHTA and CDR2 is FQGTGA in the germline V gene. This CDR3 is 17 amino acids long. The CDR3 DNA is TGTGCCAGCAGCGAAGAGCGGGGGCTGGGGTTGGCAGATACGCAGTATTTT. Its translation is CASSEERGLGLADTQYF.

The gene calls are TRBV6-6 and TRBJ1-1; 10 bases map to TRBD1. The CDR3 consists of 13 residues. V dropped 6 bases and J dropped 12; count of bases not matched to a gene: 10. Germline assignment: CDR1 MNHNY and CDR2 SVGAGI (reference sequence). The CDR3 region has the DNA TGTGCCAGCAGACAAGACAGGGGGCGGAAAACTTTCTTT. This gives the protein CASRQDRGRKTFF.

The rearrangement links TRBV27 to TRBJ1-2, with unresolved D. The CDR3 has 13 residues. Germline V gene sequence: CDR1 MNHEY, CDR2 SMNVEV (reference sequence). V was shortened by 4 bases and J by 5 bases, with 11 bases between the two germline ends. The CDR3: CASSSHTDYGYTF. The CDR3 DNA reads as TGTGCCAGCAGTTCGCACACCGATTATGGCTACACCTTC.

This chain connects TRBV11-1 to TRBJ1-4; the match to TRBD1 covers 8 bases. Trimming cost V 3 bases and J 5 bases; bases outside gene matches: 5. Looked up from germline, CDR1 is SGHAT and CDR2 is FQDESV (reference sequence). The CDR3 is 15 amino acids. The CDR3 bases are TGTGCCAGCAGCTTTCTGACAGGGGCAAATGAAAAACTGTTTTTT. Translating gives CASSFLTGANEKLFF.

This sequence joins TRBV7-3 and TRBJ2-1; 7 positions agree with TRBD2. Germline V CDR1 and CDR2: SGHTA, FQGTGA. The length of the CDR3 is 16 residues. V was clipped by 5 bases and J by 0 bases; unmatched bases: 7. DNA of the CDR3: TGTGCCAGCAGCCCGACTAGCCGCAGCTCCTACAATGAGCAGTTCTTC. It specifies CASSPTSRSSYNEQFF.

The chain links TRBV29-1 to TRBJ2-7; 8 bases line up with TRBD1. V gave up 3 bases and J gave up 2 bases; unmatched junction bases: 0. Germline CDR1 SQVTM, CDR2 ANQGSEA. The CDR3 is 12 residues long. The DNA of the CDR3 is TGCAGCGTTGAGGGACAGGCCTACGAGCAGTACTTC. Protein sequence: CSVEGQAYEQYF.

The chain couples TRBV20-1 to TRBJ1-1, with D unclear. Germline CDR1 and CDR2: DFQATT and SNEGSKA (reference sequence). This CDR3 is 11 amino acids long. V was shortened by 5 bases and J by 2 bases, with 6 bases between the two germline ends. The CDR3 region is CSAQENTEAFF. CDR3 nucleotide sequence: TGCAGTGCTCAGGAAAACACTGAAGCTTTCTTT.

This clone was counted a few times. V and J are TRBV13 and TRBJ2-3; 14 bases align to TRBD2. Germline lookup yields CDR1 PRHDT and CDR2 FYEKMQ (reference sequence). Trimming removed 5 bases from V and 4 bases from J; junction bases left unmatched: 14. This CDR3 is built from 19 residues. CDR3 loop: CASSPPQGLAGDWADTQYF. The CDR3 nucleotides read TGTGCCAGCAGCCCGCCCCAGGGACTAGCGGGGGATTGGGCAGATACGCAGTATTTT.

The chain joins TRBV6-5 to TRBJ1-6, with a tentative D call TRBD1 (5 bases). Looked up from germline, CDR1 is MNHEY and CDR2 is SVGAGI. The germline V and J ends were trimmed by 4 bases and 7 bases, with 8 bases remaining between them. The CDR3 is 13 residues long. The CDR3, as DNA: TGTGCCAGCAGTTGGAGGGACAATTCACCCCTCCACTTT. Translation: CASSWRDNSPLHF.

The rearrangement uses TRBV29-1 and TRBJ1-2, with TRBD1 matching over 7 bases. There are 12 residues in the CDR3. Germline V gene sequence: CDR1 SQVTM, CDR2 ANQGSEA. The V and J ends lost 6 bases and 4 bases, in that order; junction bases with no gene match: 5. The CDR3 nucleotides read TGCAGCGTGGCTAGGGACAGCTATGGCTACACCTTC. As protein: CSVARDSYGYTF.

The chain recombines TRBV25-1 with TRBJ2-7; the match to TRBD1 covers 8 bases. V trimming: 3 bases; J trimming: 3 bases; junction bases outside the gene matches: 7. The CDR3 contains 15 residues. Germline CDR1 is MGHDK and CDR2 is SYGVNS. The CDR3 nucleotides read TGTGCCAGCAGTGATCTGGGACAGGCGCTCTACGAGCAGTACTTC. This encodes CASSDLGQALYEQYF.

This chain uses TRBV7-2 with TRBJ1-2, with 8 bases matching TRBD1. CDR3 length: 14 amino acids. Per the germline V gene, CDR1 is SGHTA and CDR2 is FQGNSA. V lost 4 bases and J lost 5; bases outside the gene matches: 6. CDR3 protein: CASSSLGQGYGYTF. CDR3 sequence (DNA): TGTGCCAGCAGCTCGCTAGGACAGGGATATGGCTACACCTTC.

The table lists this clone with a few counts. The chain links TRBV21-1 to TRBJ1-1; TRBD1, the table's D call, was not compared with the DNA. TRBV21-1 is designated a pseudogene. This CDR3 contains 12 residues. The CDR3 region has the DNA TGTGCCGGCCACAGGGGCTTCACTGAAGCTTTCTTT. Protein product: CAGHRGFTEAFF.

The chain carries TRBV5-4 and TRBJ2-7; 9 bases map to TRBD1. There are 15 residues in the CDR3. With V trimmed by 0 bases and J by 2 bases, 3 bases remained unmatched. The germline V gene encodes CDR1 SGHNT and CDR2 YYREEE (reference sequence). CDR3 amino acids: CASSLGWTGAYEQYF. CDR3 nucleotide sequence: TGTGCCAGCAGCTTGGGCTGGACAGGGGCCTACGAGCAGTACTTC. The full variable domain, its missing parts supplied by reference TRBV5-4 and TRBJ2-7, is ETGVTQSPTHLIKTRGQQVTLRCSSQSGHNTVSWYQQALGQGPQFIFQYYREEENGRGNFPPRFSGLQFPNYSSELNVNALELDDSALYLCASSLGWTGAYEQYFGPGTRLTVT.

This chain joins TRBV19 and TRBJ1-2; 8 bases agree with TRBD1. The CDR3 runs 15 residues. Trimming at V came to 4 bases and at J to 8 bases, leaving 12 bases not matched to a gene. Looked up from germline, CDR1 is LNHDA and CDR2 is SQIVND (reference sequence). CDR3 in DNA: TGTGCCAGTAGTAAAGCAGGGACAGGTCTTATCGGCTACACCTTC. It encodes CASSKAGTGLIGYTF.

CDR3 nucleotide sequence: TGCGCCAGCAGCCAGCATTGGACAGGGACAGATACGCAGTATTTT. As protein: CASSQHWTGTDTQYF. V and J are TRBV4-3 and TRBJ2-3, with 8 positions matching TRBD1. The CDR3 is made up of 15 amino acids. V trimming: 3 bases; J trimming: 3 bases; junction bases outside the gene matches: 5. Germline CDR1 is LGHNA and CDR2 is YSLEER.

The CDR3 spells CASTSSGGRTQETQYF. DNA of the CDR3: TGTGCCAGTACCTCTAGCGGGGGGCGTACCCAAGAGACCCAGTACTTC. The rearrangement joins TRBV19 to TRBJ2-5, with 11 bases that match TRBD2. Germline V gene lookup returns CDR1 LNHDA and CDR2 SQIVND (reference sequence). Trimming removed 7 bases from V and 1 base from J; junction bases left unmatched: 8. CDR3 length: 16 amino acids.

This chain uses TRBV9 with TRBJ1-1, with D perhaps matching TRBD1 (5 bases). Germline V CDR1 and CDR2: SGDLS, YYNGEE. The CDR3 loop spans 16 amino acids. V was clipped by 3 bases and J by 4 bases, with 19 bases between them. The CDR3 nucleotides are TGTGCCAGCAGCGCGCACCGGGGGGTGGGGAGCACTGAAGCTTTCTTT. It is translated as CASSAHRGVGSTEAFF.